These 7 T cell receptor beta chains share one sample of origin, sequenced in a study of cytotoxic CD8 clonotypes in ibrutinib-treated CLL. Some clones are missing from TCRdb's copy, which holds only in-frame ones; the method was immunoSEQ multiplex PCR. The table includes about 180,000 clones, around 80% detected once. Source: PBMCs, taken after 24 months of ibrutinib treatment. These TCRs come from a human donor with chronic lymphocytic leukemia.

V and J are TRBV6-5 and TRBJ1-5; no reliable D call. This CDR3 has 14 residues. V lost 8 bases to trimming and J lost 5 bases, with 16 bases between them. Germline V gives CDR1 MNHEY, CDR2 SVGAGI. CDR3 residues: CASRDSADYQPQHF. CDR3 nucleotide sequence: TGTGCCAGCCGGGATTCCGCTGATTATCAGCCCCAGCATTTT.

The V call is TRBV7-2, the J call TRBJ2-7; 10 nucleotides align to TRBD1. Trimming at V came to 5 bases and at J to 3 bases, leaving 4 bases not matched to a gene. The CDR3 spans 14 residues. The germline gives CDR1 SGHTA, CDR2 FQGNSA. CDR3 sequence: CASSPGQGVYEQYF. The CDR3 nucleotides are TGTGCCAGCAGCCCAGGACAGGGGGTCTACGAGCAGTACTTC.

The chain is built from TRBV28 and TRBJ2-1; D tentatively fits TRBD1 or TRBD2 (5 bases each). Trimming removed 5 bases at V and 0 bases at J, with 14 bases between. CDR3 length equals 16 residues. The germline V gene encodes CDR1 MDHEN and CDR2 SYDVKM. DNA for the CDR3: TGTGCCAGCAGTCCCACGGGGCGACGCTCCTACAATGAGCAGTTCTTC. Amino acid sequence: CASSPTGRRSYNEQFF.

The chain recombines TRBV6-1 with TRBJ2-1; 9 positions match TRBD2. V dropped 0 bases and J dropped 7; count of bases not matched to a gene: 7. CDR3 length: 16 amino acids. Germline V gives CDR1 MNHNS, CDR2 SASEGT. The CDR3 protein is CASSEAGSGRANEQFF. CDR3 nucleotide sequence: TGTGCCAGCAGTGAAGCTGGTAGCGGGAGAGCAAATGAGCAGTTCTTC.

The gene calls are TRBV12-5 and TRBJ1-4; D possibly corresponds to TRBD1 (6 bases). Germline loops: CDR1 LGHNT, CDR2 FRNRAP. Trimming cost V 4 bases and J 4 bases, with 13 bases left between them. The CDR3 sequence is 15 residues long. CDR3 region: CASGSGQTFNEKLFF. The CDR3, as DNA: TGTGCTAGTGGTTCCGGACAGACTTTTAATGAAAAACTGTTTTTT. The full variable domain, in which reference TRBV12-5 and TRBJ1-4 provide the parts outside the CDR3, is DARVTQTPRHKVTEMGQEVTMRCQPILGHNTVFWYRQTMMQGLELLAYFRNRAPLDDSGMPKDRFSAEMPDATLATLKIQPSEPRDSAVYFCASGSGQTFNEKLFFGSGTQLSVL.

The V and J genes are TRBV19 and TRBJ1-1; 7 nucleotides align to TRBD1. Trimming cost V 7 bases and J 3 bases; bases outside gene matches: 11. Germline V lookup: CDR1 LNHDA, CDR2 SQIVND (reference sequence). CDR3 length: 15 amino acids. The CDR3 DNA sequence: TGTGCCAGTACCCCACAGGGGCGGCGGCACACTGAAGCTTTCTTT. It translates to CASTPQGRRHTEAFF.

In its sample, this clone was seen once. V and J are TRBV2 and TRBJ2-5; D tentatively reads TRBD1 or TRBD2 (5 bases each). V lost 10 bases to trimming and J lost 5 bases, with 14 bases between them. The germline gives CDR1 SNHLY, CDR2 FYNNEI. The CDR3 runs to 12 residues. In DNA, the CDR3 is TGTGCCACCGGGACGGGGTGGGAGACCCAGTACTTC. It codes for CATGTGWETQYF.